This passage covers 17 T cell receptor beta chains from one sample sequenced in a study of cytomegalovirus exposure and HLA in healthy donors. PCR was performed using 60 Vbeta and 13 Jbeta primers. The data were produced by immunoSEQ multiplex PCR, yet TCRdb's version contains in-frame clones alone and is incomplete. The sample lists about 210,000 clones; 82% were seen once. The sequencing sample was made of PBMCs. The origin of the receptors is a man aged 40-49 years in good health and CMV-seropositive.

This chain links TRBV27 with TRBJ1-1, with 9 bases aligning to TRBD1. The J segment lost 11 bases and the V segment lost 3 bases, leaving 10 bases of the junction unmatched. The CDR3 extends over 14 amino acids. The V gene's germline CDR1 is MNHEY and CDR2 SMNVEV (reference sequence). CDR3 protein: CASSFVPGTGSAFF. The CDR3 nucleotides are TGTGCCAGCAGTTTCGTTCCCGGGACAGGGTCGGCTTTCTTT.

The chain employs TRBV27 and TRBJ2-3, with 7 bases aligning to TRBD1. CDR1 is MNHEY, CDR2 SMNVEV, per germline (reference sequence). CDR3 length: 13 residues. The trim removed 6 bases at V and 5 bases at J, leaving 5 bases unmatched. The CDR3 here is CASSTNRGDTQYF. The CDR3 nucleotides are TGTGCCAGCAGCACCAACAGGGGAGATACGCAGTATTTT.

V is TRBV6-1 and J is TRBJ2-1, with TRBD2 as a possible D gene (6 bases). The CDR3 totals 15 residues. Per germline, CDR1 MNHNS and CDR2 SASEGT. Trimming removed 8 bases from V and 0 bases from J, with 14 bases in between. The CDR3 region has the DNA TGTGCCAGCCTTGTGGGGGGTCGCTCCTACAATGAGCAGTTCTTC. Its translation: CASLVGGRSYNEQFF.

The J gene is TRBJ2-5, the V gene TRBV7-9; D gene unclear. The assigned J gene may be wrong: the sequence end matches TRBJ2-7 better. Germline CDR1 SEHNR, CDR2 FQNEAQ (reference sequence). The CDR3 runs to 14 residues. CDR3 DNA: TGTGCCAGCAGCTTAGCGCAGGTCTCCTACGAGCAGTACTTC. Its protein is CASSLAQVSYEQYF.

The rearrangement joins TRBV5-1 to TRBJ1-1; D is ambiguous. This CDR3 comprises 14 residues. Germline CDR1 SGHRS, CDR2 YFSETQ. The ends were cut back, 4 bases at V and 0 bases at J, with 10 bases in the middle. CDR3: CASSTDIVNTEAFF. The CDR3 region has the DNA TGCGCCAGCAGCACCGACATCGTGAACACTGAAGCTTTCTTT.

The CDR3 coding sequence is TGTGCCAGCAGCAAATTTTACCCGACCTCAAGGGAGTGGATAACGCAGTACTTC. Protein: CASSKFYPTSREWITQYF. The chain links TRBV21-1 to TRBJ2-7; whether TRBD2, the table's D call, matches the DNA was not checked. TRBV21-1 has pseudogene status. This CDR3 is 18 amino acids long.

This clone was detected only once. The chain uses TRBV2 and TRBJ2-1, with 11 nucleotides matching TRBD2. The CDR3 loop spans 14 amino acids. Looked up from germline, CDR1 is SNHLY and CDR2 is FYNNEI. V gave up 7 bases and J gave up 7 bases; unmatched junction bases: 6. For the CDR3, the DNA is TGTGCCAGCAAGCGGACTAGCGGGTGGAATGAGCAGTTCTTC. Amino acid sequence: CASKRTSGWNEQFF.

The chain joins TRBV19 to TRBJ2-1, with a possible D match to TRBD2 (5 bases). V gave up 7 bases and J gave up 3 bases, with 22 bases separating them. Germline V gives CDR1 LNHDA, CDR2 SQIVND (reference sequence). The CDR3 is 17 amino acids. In nucleotides, the CDR3 is TGTGCCAGTATTGAGAGAATAGGGAGCGGTTACTACAATGAGCAGTTCTTC. Protein: CASIERIGSGYYNEQFF.

This CDR3 reads CASSDRRDQPQHF. The CDR3 nucleotides are TGTGCCAGCAGTGACCGCAGGGATCAGCCCCAGCATTTT. The chain employs TRBV6-5 and TRBJ1-5, with D perhaps TRBD1 (5 bases). Trimming removed 5 bases at V and 5 bases at J, with 10 bases between. CDR3 size: 13 residues. The germline CDR1 and CDR2 sequences are MNHEY and SVGAGI.

The CDR3 reads CASSLAGTGYEQYV. The CDR3 DNA follows: TGTGCCAGCAGCTTAGCTGGGACAGGATACGAGCAGTACGTC. This rearrangement joins TRBV11-2 to TRBJ2-7, with 8 bases identical to TRBD1. Germline V gene data show CDR1 as SGHAT and CDR2 as FQNNGV. The length of the CDR3 is 14 residues. V trimming: 1 base; J trimming: 4 bases; junction bases outside the gene matches: 3.

This chain uses TRBV5-6 with TRBJ2-1; 7 bases are a match to TRBD1. Germline assignment: CDR1 SGHDT and CDR2 YYEEEE. The junction had 2 bases not matched to a gene; V was cut back by 4 bases and J by 4 bases. The CDR3 has 13 amino acids. The CDR3 DNA is TGTGCCAGCAGCAAGGGGGCATACAATGAGCAGTTCTTC. Translating it yields CASSKGAYNEQFF.

The chain uses TRBV6-1 and TRBJ1-5; 9 nucleotides match TRBD1. The CDR3 spans 19 residues. CDR1 MNHNS and CDR2 SASEGT come from the germline V gene. V shed 0 bases and J 3 bases; nucleotides not matched to a gene: 12. CDR3 DNA sequence: TGTGCCAGCAGTGAAGCCCTTTCCATGGGACAGGGATTCAATCAGCCCCAGCATTTT. Protein: CASSEALSMGQGFNQPQHF.

This clone was seen once. The J gene is TRBJ2-3, the V gene TRBV19; the match to TRBD2 covers 8 bases. This CDR3 has 15 amino acids. The junction had 9 bases not matched to a gene; V was cut back by 10 bases and J by 0 bases. From germline, CDR1 is LNHDA and CDR2 SQIVND (reference sequence). This chain's CDR3 is CATASKRESTDTQYF. The CDR3, as DNA: TGTGCCACCGCCTCTAAGCGGGAGAGCACAGATACGCAGTATTTT.

The J gene is TRBJ1-4, the V gene TRBV5-4; perhaps TRBD1 as D (5 bases). This CDR3 has 15 amino acids. Germline values: CDR1 SGHNT, CDR2 YYREEE (reference sequence). The V end lost 4 bases, the J end lost 8 bases, and 18 bases lay between the germline ends. The CDR3 region is CASSLEGRVGEKLFF. In DNA, the CDR3 is TGTGCCAGCAGCCTCGAAGGCAGGGTAGGGGAAAAACTGTTTTTT.

The J gene is TRBJ1-1, the V gene TRBV5-1; TRBD1 might be the D (6 bases). The CDR3 spans 15 residues. CDR1 and CDR2 (germline): SGHRS, YFSETQ. Trimming pared 3 bases from V and 0 bases from J, leaving 12 bases between. The CDR3 coding sequence is TGCGCCAGCAGCTCGGGACACTTCATGAACACTGAAGCTTTCTTT. This sequence encodes CASSSGHFMNTEAFF.

This clone appeared a few times. CDR3 residues: CASSQDGGAASSYNEQFF. The CDR3 DNA follows: TGCGCCAGCAGCCAAGATGGTGGAGCCGCGAGCTCCTACAATGAGCAGTTCTTC. The chain links TRBV4-1 to TRBJ2-1, with D uncertain. CDR1 is MGHRA and CDR2 is YSYEKL in the germline V gene. The CDR3 extends over 18 amino acids. V was pared by 0 bases and J by 0 bases, with 15 bases between.

The rearrangement links TRBV6-5 to TRBJ2-5; 8 positions match TRBD1. The V and J ends lost 11 bases and 8 bases, in that order; junction bases with no gene match: 7. The CDR3 sequence is 11 residues long. The germline gives CDR1 MNHEY, CDR2 SVGAGI. CDR3 bases: TGTGCCTCTGGACAGGGTCCTACCCAGTACTTC. Translation gives CASGQGPTQYF.